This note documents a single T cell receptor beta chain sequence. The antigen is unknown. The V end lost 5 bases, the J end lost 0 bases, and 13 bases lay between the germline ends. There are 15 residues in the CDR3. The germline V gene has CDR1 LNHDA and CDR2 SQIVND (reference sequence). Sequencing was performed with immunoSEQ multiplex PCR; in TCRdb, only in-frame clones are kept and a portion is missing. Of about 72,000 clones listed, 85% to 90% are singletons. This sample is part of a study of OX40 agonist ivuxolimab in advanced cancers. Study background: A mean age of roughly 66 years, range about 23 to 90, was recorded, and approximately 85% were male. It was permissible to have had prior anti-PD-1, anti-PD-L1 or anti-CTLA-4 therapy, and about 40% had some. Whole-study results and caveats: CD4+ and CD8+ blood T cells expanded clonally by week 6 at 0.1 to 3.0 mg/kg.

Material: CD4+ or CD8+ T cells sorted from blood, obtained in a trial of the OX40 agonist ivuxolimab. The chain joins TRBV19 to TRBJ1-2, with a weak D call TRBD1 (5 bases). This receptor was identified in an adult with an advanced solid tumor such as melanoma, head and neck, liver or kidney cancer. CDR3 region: CASSPGTHSNYGYTF. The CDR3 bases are TGTGCCAGTAGTCCCGGGACGCATTCTAACTATGGCTACACCTTC.